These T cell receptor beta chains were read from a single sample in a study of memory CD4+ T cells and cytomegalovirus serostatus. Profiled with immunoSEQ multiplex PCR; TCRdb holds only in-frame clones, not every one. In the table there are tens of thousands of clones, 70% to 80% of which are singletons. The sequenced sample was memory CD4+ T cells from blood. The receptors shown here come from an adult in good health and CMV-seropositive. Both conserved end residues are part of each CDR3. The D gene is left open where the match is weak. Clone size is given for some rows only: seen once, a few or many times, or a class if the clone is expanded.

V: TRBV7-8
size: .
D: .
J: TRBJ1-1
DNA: TGTGCCAGCAGCTTAGGCAGGGTAGCTTTCTTT
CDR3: CASSLGRVAFF

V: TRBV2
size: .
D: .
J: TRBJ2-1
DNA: TGTGCCAGTAGAACCAGCCCCAATGAGCAGTTCTTC
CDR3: CASRTSPNEQFF

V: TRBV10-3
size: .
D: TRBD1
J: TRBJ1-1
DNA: TGTGCCATCAGTGATAAGGGGGACAGAACTGAAGCTTTCTTT
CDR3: CAISDKGDRTEAFF

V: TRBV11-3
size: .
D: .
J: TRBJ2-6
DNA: TGTGCCAGCGGATTCTCTGGGGCCAACGTCCTGACTTTC
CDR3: CASGFSGANVLTF

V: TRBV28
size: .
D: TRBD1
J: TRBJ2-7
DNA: TGTGCCAGCAGTCGACAGGGCCCACGCTACGAGCAGTACTTC
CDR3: CASSRQGPRYEQYF

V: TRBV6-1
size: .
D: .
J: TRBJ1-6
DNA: TGTGCCAGCAGTGAATACCCTACAGGGATGGGTTCACCCCTCCACTTT
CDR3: CASSEYPTGMGSPLHF

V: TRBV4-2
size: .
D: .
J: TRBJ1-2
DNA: TGTGCCAGCAGCCAAGTGGGGACCGACTATGGCTACACCTTC
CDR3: CASSQVGTDYGYTF

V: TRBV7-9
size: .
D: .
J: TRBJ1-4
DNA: TGTGCCAGCAGCTTACAGGGGCTAACTAATGAAAAACTGTTTTTT
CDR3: CASSLQGLTNEKLFF

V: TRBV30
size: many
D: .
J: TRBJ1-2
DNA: TGTGCCTGGAGGAACAGGGATGACTATGGTGCCTACACCTTC
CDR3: CAWRNRDDYGAYTF

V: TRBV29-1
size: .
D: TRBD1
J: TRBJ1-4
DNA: TGCAGCGTTGACGAGGGCAGGGGGGCCGAAAAACTGTTTTTT
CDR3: CSVDEGRGAEKLFF